This is a list of T cell receptor beta chains from one sample in a study of shared clonotypes between healthy human individuals. Sequencing used immunoSEQ multiplex PCR; TCRdb keeps in-frame clones, though not all of them. The data contain millions of clones, approximately 94% of them singletons. The source material was naive CD8+ T cells sorted from blood. These receptors were taken from a man aged 18-30 years in good health. CDR3s include the opening cysteine and the closing phenylalanine or tryptophan. Each record gives: clone size, D gene, V gene, J gene, CDR3 protein, CDR3 DNA. The D gene is left open where the match is weak. Clone size is shown for a subset of rows, as once, few, many or a class of expanded clone.

clone size: NA
D gene: NA
V gene: TRBV27
J gene: TRBJ2-3
CDR3 protein: CASSLLTAQSVDTQYF
CDR3 DNA: TGTGCCAGCAGTCTCCTGACAGCCCAGTCGGTTGATACGCAGTATTTT

clone size: NA
D gene: NA
V gene: TRBV9
J gene: TRBJ2-1
CDR3 protein: CASSVGTGNNEQFF
CDR3 DNA: TGTGCCAGCAGCGTAGGGACGGGCAACAATGAGCAGTTCTTC

clone size: once
D gene: NA
V gene: TRBV11-2
J gene: TRBJ2-2
CDR3 protein: CASSLDPRELFF
CDR3 DNA: TGTGCCAGCAGCTTAGACCCCCGGGAGCTGTTTTTT

clone size: NA
D gene: TRBD1
V gene: TRBV19
J gene: TRBJ1-2
CDR3 protein: CASSVWRDRVYGYTF
CDR3 DNA: TGTGCCAGTAGTGTCTGGAGGGACAGGGTATATGGCTACACCTTC

clone size: NA
D gene: NA
V gene: TRBV5-4
J gene: TRBJ1-2
CDR3 protein: CASSLEWAGGYGYTF
CDR3 DNA: TGTGCCAGCAGCTTGGAATGGGCAGGTGGCTATGGCTACACCTTC

clone size: NA
D gene: TRBD2
V gene: TRBV6-6
J gene: TRBJ2-1
CDR3 protein: CASSYTVAGVYNEQFF
CDR3 DNA: TGTGCCAGCAGTTACACGGTAGCGGGGGTTTACAATGAGCAGTTCTTC

clone size: NA
D gene: NA
V gene: TRBV27
J gene: TRBJ1-2
CDR3 protein: CASSLGNSGGYTF
CDR3 DNA: TGTGCCAGCAGTTTAGGGAACAGTGGCGGCTACACCTTC

clone size: NA
D gene: TRBD1
V gene: TRBV16
J gene: TRBJ1-4
CDR3 protein: CASSGARTGVEKLFF
CDR3 DNA: TGTGCCAGCAGCGGAGCACGGACAGGGGTCGAAAAACTGTTTTTT

clone size: NA
D gene: NA
V gene: TRBV14
J gene: TRBJ2-6
CDR3 protein: CASSRTTVSGANVLTF
CDR3 DNA: TGTGCCAGCAGCCGGACGACCGTCTCAGGGGCCAACGTCCTGACTTTC

clone size: NA
D gene: NA
V gene: TRBV7-9
J gene: TRBJ2-3
CDR3 protein: CASSSSGSTDTQYF
CDR3 DNA: TGTGCCAGCAGCTCCTCCGGGTCTACAGATACGCAGTATTTT

clone size: NA
D gene: TRBD1
V gene: TRBV27
J gene: TRBJ2-7
CDR3 protein: CASSLALGQDQYF
CDR3 DNA: TGTGCCAGCAGTTTAGCCCTAGGACAGGATCAGTACTTC

clone size: NA
D gene: NA
V gene: TRBV29-1
J gene: TRBJ2-1
CDR3 protein: CSVEDSGSSYNEQFF
CDR3 DNA: TGCAGCGTTGAAGACTCGGGGAGCTCCTACAATGAGCAGTTCTTC

clone size: NA
D gene: NA
V gene: TRBV9
J gene: TRBJ1-3
CDR3 protein: CASSGGSRSGNTIYF
CDR3 DNA: TGTGCCAGCAGCGGGGGGTCCCGCTCTGGAAACACCATATATTTT

clone size: NA
D gene: TRBD1
V gene: TRBV6-5
J gene: TRBJ1-2
CDR3 protein: CASSPWTGGRGYTF
CDR3 DNA: TGTGCCAGCAGTCCCTGGACAGGGGGCCGTGGCTACACCTTC

clone size: NA
D gene: TRBD2
V gene: TRBV30
J gene: TRBJ2-1
CDR3 protein: CAWVGLETSYNEQFF
CDR3 DNA: TGTGCCTGGGTCGGACTAGAAACCTCCTACAATGAGCAGTTCTTC

clone size: NA
D gene: TRBD2
V gene: TRBV28
J gene: TRBJ2-7
CDR3 protein: CASSLALAEYEQYF
CDR3 DNA: TGTGCCAGCAGTTTGGCACTAGCGGAATACGAGCAGTACTTC

clone size: once
D gene: NA
V gene: TRBV6-5
J gene: TRBJ2-7
CDR3 protein: CASSYRHSYEQYF
CDR3 DNA: TGTGCCAGCAGTTACCGGCACTCCTACGAGCAGTACTTC

clone size: NA
D gene: NA
V gene: TRBV4-3
J gene: TRBJ2-7
CDR3 protein: CASSQDFPYYEQYF
CDR3 DNA: TGCGCCAGCAGCCAAGACTTCCCGTACTACGAGCAGTACTTC

clone size: NA
D gene: NA
V gene: TRBV5-6
J gene: TRBJ2-7
CDR3 protein: CASSLVPRGEQYF
CDR3 DNA: TGTGCCAGCAGCTTGGTTCCCCGGGGCGAGCAGTACTTC

clone size: NA
D gene: TRBD2
V gene: TRBV30
J gene: TRBJ2-1
CDR3 protein: CAWSSSGGSYNEQFF
CDR3 DNA: TGTGCCTGGAGTTCGAGCGGGGGATCCTACAATGAGCAGTTCTTC

clone size: NA
D gene: TRBD1
V gene: TRBV7-8
J gene: TRBJ2-7
CDR3 protein: CASSSIRGNSYEQYF
CDR3 DNA: TGTGCCAGCAGCTCGATCAGGGGGAACTCCTACGAGCAGTACTTC

clone size: NA
D gene: NA
V gene: TRBV7-9
J gene: TRBJ2-3
CDR3 protein: CASSPPGRGTDTQYF
CDR3 DNA: TGTGCCAGCAGCCCTCCAGGCCGGGGAACAGATACGCAGTATTTT

clone size: NA
D gene: TRBD1
V gene: TRBV29-1
J gene: TRBJ1-4
CDR3 protein: CSVVFPGQGLEKLFF
CDR3 DNA: TGCAGCGTTGTTTTCCCGGGACAGGGTCTTGAAAAACTGTTTTTT

clone size: NA
D gene: NA
V gene: TRBV11-3
J gene: TRBJ2-2
CDR3 protein: CASSTGGGNTGELFF
CDR3 DNA: TGTGCCAGCAGCACGGGGGGCGGGAACACCGGGGAGCTGTTTTTT

clone size: NA
D gene: NA
V gene: TRBV5-5
J gene: TRBJ2-2
CDR3 protein: CASSLPQGLNTGELFF
CDR3 DNA: TGTGCCAGCAGCTTGCCCCAGGGCCTTAACACCGGGGAGCTGTTTTTT

clone size: NA
D gene: NA
V gene: TRBV13
J gene: TRBJ2-1
CDR3 protein: CASRIVDYNEQFF
CDR3 DNA: TGTGCCAGCAGAATCGTAGATTACAATGAGCAGTTCTTC

clone size: once
D gene: NA
V gene: TRBV6-5
J gene: TRBJ2-3
CDR3 protein: CASSPLGPTDTQYF
CDR3 DNA: TGTGCCAGCAGTCCCCTTGGTCCCACAGATACGCAGTATTTT

clone size: NA
D gene: NA
V gene: TRBV4-3
J gene: TRBJ2-2
CDR3 protein: CASSQARDLKRFTGTGELFF
CDR3 DNA: TGCGCCAGCAGCCAAGCCCGGGACCTAAAGCGATTTACGGGCACCGGGGAGCTGTTTTTT

clone size: NA
D gene: TRBD2
V gene: TRBV10-3
J gene: TRBJ2-4
CDR3 protein: CAISESGTSEGIQYF
CDR3 DNA: TGTGCCATCAGTGAGTCCGGGACTAGCGAGGGCATTCAGTACTTC

clone size: NA
D gene: NA
V gene: TRBV30
J gene: TRBJ2-5
CDR3 protein: CAWRHDLAEETQYF
CDR3 DNA: TGTGCCTGGAGACACGACCTAGCAGAAGAGACCCAGTACTTC

clone size: NA
D gene: NA
V gene: TRBV4-3
J gene: TRBJ2-3
CDR3 protein: CASSQDRTNLGTDTQYF
CDR3 DNA: TGCGCCAGCAGCCAAGACCGGACAAATTTAGGGACAGATACGCAGTATTTT

clone size: NA
D gene: NA
V gene: TRBV28
J gene: TRBJ2-7
CDR3 protein: CASSWGTEQYF
CDR3 DNA: TGTGCCAGCAGTTGGGGAACCGAGCAGTACTTC

clone size: NA
D gene: NA
V gene: TRBV27
J gene: TRBJ2-7
CDR3 protein: CASRFRGSLNEQYF
CDR3 DNA: TGTGCCAGCAGGTTTAGGGGGAGTCTGAACGAGCAGTACTTC

clone size: once
D gene: TRBD2
V gene: TRBV7-6
J gene: TRBJ2-3
CDR3 protein: CASSPIAGEADTQYF
CDR3 DNA: TGTGCCAGCAGCCCCATAGCGGGAGAGGCAGATACGCAGTATTTT

clone size: NA
D gene: NA
V gene: TRBV28
J gene: TRBJ2-7
CDR3 protein: CASSYYTGSTYEQYF
CDR3 DNA: TGTGCCAGCAGTTATTACACAGGGTCGACCTACGAGCAGTACTTC

clone size: NA
D gene: NA
V gene: TRBV9
J gene: TRBJ2-2
CDR3 protein: CASSVGEGQSITGELFF
CDR3 DNA: TGTGCCAGCAGCGTAGGGGAAGGACAGTCTATCACCGGGGAGCTGTTTTTT

clone size: NA
D gene: TRBD1
V gene: TRBV27
J gene: TRBJ2-1
CDR3 protein: CASSPSTGEAYNEQFF
CDR3 DNA: TGTGCCAGCAGTCCATCGACAGGGGAGGCCTACAATGAGCAGTTCTTC

clone size: NA
D gene: NA
V gene: TRBV5-4
J gene: TRBJ2-7
CDR3 protein: CASSSRTGYEQYF
CDR3 DNA: TGTGCCAGCAGCTCCCGGACTGGCTACGAGCAGTACTTC

clone size: NA
D gene: TRBD1
V gene: TRBV5-1
J gene: TRBJ1-6
CDR3 protein: CASSTDRGHSSYNSPLHF
CDR3 DNA: TGCGCCAGCAGCACGGACAGGGGCCATAGCTCCTATAATTCACCCCTCCACTTT

clone size: NA
D gene: NA
V gene: TRBV2
J gene: TRBJ1-4
CDR3 protein: CASSEGVVLLNEKLFF
CDR3 DNA: TGTGCCAGCAGTGAAGGAGTTGTCCTCCTTAATGAAAAACTGTTTTTT

clone size: NA
D gene: NA
V gene: TRBV4-3
J gene: TRBJ2-7
CDR3 protein: CASSQDRSASYEQYF
CDR3 DNA: TGCGCCAGCAGCCAAGATAGGAGCGCTTCCTACGAGCAGTACTTC

clone size: NA
D gene: NA
V gene: TRBV27
J gene: TRBJ2-2
CDR3 protein: CASSPSGVANTGELFF
CDR3 DNA: TGTGCCAGCAGTCCCTCGGGGGTCGCGAACACCGGGGAGCTGTTTTTT

clone size: NA
D gene: TRBD1
V gene: TRBV6-6
J gene: TRBJ2-7
CDR3 protein: CASTTGVSYEQYF
CDR3 DNA: TGTGCCAGTACAACAGGGGTCTCCTACGAGCAGTACTTC

clone size: NA
D gene: NA
V gene: TRBV2
J gene: TRBJ2-1
CDR3 protein: CASSDGSGVHEQFF
CDR3 DNA: TGTGCCAGCAGTGATGGGAGTGGGGTACATGAGCAGTTCTTC

clone size: NA
D gene: TRBD1
V gene: TRBV27
J gene: TRBJ2-5
CDR3 protein: CASSYLGDSKETQYF
CDR3 DNA: TGTGCCAGCAGTTACTTAGGGGACAGCAAGGAGACCCAGTACTTC

clone size: NA
D gene: TRBD2
V gene: TRBV13
J gene: TRBJ2-3
CDR3 protein: CASSSRLAGGGTQYF
CDR3 DNA: TGTGCCAGCAGCTCCCGACTAGCGGGAGGGGGGACGCAGTATTTT

clone size: NA
D gene: NA
V gene: TRBV7-9
J gene: TRBJ2-7
CDR3 protein: CASSFGGGPDEQYF
CDR3 DNA: TGTGCCAGCAGCTTTGGAGGGGGGCCTGACGAGCAGTACTTC

clone size: NA
D gene: TRBD1
V gene: TRBV6-1
J gene: TRBJ1-6
CDR3 protein: CASSEPRRGEYNSPLHF
CDR3 DNA: TGTGCCAGCAGTGAACCTCGCAGGGGGGAGTATAATTCACCCCTCCACTTT

clone size: NA
D gene: NA
V gene: TRBV5-1
J gene: TRBJ1-1
CDR3 protein: CASSLAWGTEAFF
CDR3 DNA: TGCGCCAGCAGCTTGGCTTGGGGCACTGAAGCTTTCTTT

clone size: NA
D gene: NA
V gene: TRBV7-7
J gene: TRBJ2-1
CDR3 protein: CASSSTTSNEQFF
CDR3 DNA: TGTGCTAGCAGCTCTACGACTAGCAATGAGCAGTTCTTC

clone size: once
D gene: NA
V gene: TRBV5-1
J gene: TRBJ2-7
CDR3 protein: CASSLAGGPVSYEQYF
CDR3 DNA: TGCGCCAGCAGCTTGGCGGGCGGACCTGTCTCCTACGAGCAGTACTTC

clone size: NA
D gene: NA
V gene: TRBV6-4
J gene: TRBJ1-1
CDR3 protein: CANAEGHQMNTEAFF
CDR3 DNA: TGTGCCAACGCTGAGGGACACCAGATGAACACTGAAGCTTTCTTT

clone size: NA
D gene: TRBD1
V gene: TRBV6-5
J gene: TRBJ2-7
CDR3 protein: CASSYDSDRIYEQYF
CDR3 DNA: TGTGCCAGCAGTTACGACTCGGACAGGATCTACGAGCAGTACTTC

clone size: NA
D gene: TRBD1
V gene: TRBV5-1
J gene: TRBJ2-7
CDR3 protein: CASSFGQGLDEQYF
CDR3 DNA: TGCGCCAGCAGCTTCGGACAGGGTTTGGACGAGCAGTACTTC

clone size: NA
D gene: TRBD1
V gene: TRBV9
J gene: TRBJ1-2
CDR3 protein: CASSAGQGFGYGYTF
CDR3 DNA: TGTGCCAGCAGCGCGGGACAGGGGTTCGGCTATGGCTACACCTTC

clone size: NA
D gene: NA
V gene: TRBV27
J gene: TRBJ1-4
CDR3 protein: CASSLGVAEGVGEKLFF
CDR3 DNA: TGTGCCAGCAGTTTAGGGGTGGCGGAAGGGGTGGGAGAAAAACTGTTTTTT

clone size: NA
D gene: TRBD2
V gene: TRBV28
J gene: TRBJ2-1
CDR3 protein: CASSPAGLAGGGYEQFF
CDR3 DNA: TGTGCCAGCAGTCCCGCCGGACTAGCGGGGGGGGGTTATGAGCAGTTCTTC